One and the same sample provided the 29 T cell receptor beta chains below, sequenced in a study of CD8 T cells in Susac syndrome. cDNA came from around 0.54 to 1 ug RNA primed by random hexamers. TCRdb analysed the immunoSEQ multiplex PCR reads with MiXCR anew, one entry per CDR3 protein. The sample carries about 190,000 distinct CDR3 sequences, about 93% recorded once. Sequencing input: CD4+ T cells from PBMCs. The receptor source for this set is a human donor in good health.

The chain combines TRBV29-1 with TRBJ1-2, with TRBD1 as a possible D gene (5 bases). The V and J ends lost 5 bases and 7 bases respectively, with 14 bases between them. Germline-derived CDR1 and CDR2 are SQVTM and ANQGSEA. This CDR3 is built from 12 residues. The CDR3 is CSVPGPIPGYTF. The CDR3 bases are TGCAGCGTTCCGGGGCCCATCCCTGGCTACACCTTC.

J is TRBJ1-2 and V is TRBV5-4; 7 bases agree with TRBD1. The CDR3 spans 13 residues. CDR1 is SGHNT, CDR2 YYREEE, per germline (reference sequence). V dropped 0 bases and J dropped 6; count of bases not matched to a gene: 2. The CDR3 DNA sequence: TGTGCCAGCAGCTTGGACAGGGGAGATGGCTACACCTTC. As protein: CASSLDRGDGYTF.

The chain carries TRBV5-1 and TRBJ2-1; 12 positions agree with TRBD2. The CDR3 has 13 amino acids. CDR1 and CDR2 (germline): SGHRS, YFSETQ. V lost 2 bases, J lost 10 bases, and 1 base stayed unmatched. The CDR3 sequence is CASSLLAGGEQFF. CDR3 sequence (DNA): TGCGCCAGCAGCTTACTAGCGGGGGGCGAGCAGTTCTTC.

V and J are TRBV11-1 and TRBJ1-1; 7 bases agree with TRBD1. Germline loops: CDR1 SGHAT, CDR2 FQDESV (reference sequence). The CDR3 sequence is 15 residues long. J gave up 4 bases and V 0 bases, and 5 bases lay outside the gene matches. The CDR3, as DNA: TGTGCCAGCAGCTTAGCCAGGGGGACGGCCACTGAAGCTTTCTTT. Amino acid sequence: CASSLARGTATEAFF.

This clonotype was found once. The rearrangement uses TRBV10-3 and TRBJ2-5; TRBD2 aligns across 7 bases. The germline gives CDR1 ENHRY, CDR2 SYGVKD. V gave up 8 bases and J gave up 5 bases; unmatched junction bases: 5. This CDR3 has 12 amino acids. In DNA, the CDR3 is TGTGCCATCCGTCCCGGGGGGGAGACCCAGTACTTC. This translates into CAIRPGGETQYF.

The rearrangement uses TRBV20-1 and TRBJ1-4; the D is unclear. This CDR3 spans 16 amino acids. The germline V gene has CDR1 DFQATT and CDR2 SNEGSKA (reference sequence). The V end was cut by 2 bases, the J end by 3 bases, with 16 bases between. In DNA form, the CDR3 reads TGCAGTGCTAGACACCCGGGCCCGGAGGCTAATGAAAAACTGTTTTTT. Translation: CSARHPGPEANEKLFF.

This chain links TRBV19 with TRBJ1-2; D gene ambiguous. CDR1 LNHDA and CDR2 SQIVND come from the germline V gene (reference sequence). CDR3 length equals 12 residues. V was clipped by 6 bases and J by 8 bases, with 13 bases between them. CDR3 in DNA: TGTGCCAGTAGCCGGGCTCCGGTGGGCTACACCTTC. It codes for CASSRAPVGYTF. Variable domain in full (rest from reference TRBV19 and TRBJ1-2): DGGITQSPKYLFRKEGQNVTLSCEQNLNHDAMYWYRQDPGQGLRLIYYSQIVNDFQKGDIAEGYSVSREKKESFPLTVTSAQKNPTAFYLCASSRAPVGYTFGSGTRLTVV.

The chain has TRBV27 and TRBJ1-1; 9 bases align to TRBD1. Germline CDR1 MNHEY, CDR2 SMNVEV (reference sequence). After removal of 8 bases from V and 4 bases from J, the junction contained 11 bases not matched to a gene. This CDR3 spans 15 amino acids. CDR3 nucleotides: TGTGCCAGCGCCTCAAGGGGGACAGGGAGCACTGAAGCTTTCTTT. This translates into CASASRGTGSTEAFF.

This clonotype was counted once. The chain is built from TRBV6-6 and TRBJ2-3; D possibly uses TRBD1 or TRBD2 (5 bases each). The CDR3 loop spans 15 amino acids. Trimming removed 0 bases at V and 3 bases at J, with 10 bases between. Per the germline V gene, CDR1 is MNHNY and CDR2 is SVGAGI (reference sequence). The DNA for the CDR3 is TGTGCCAGCAGTTACTCGATGGGGACGACAGATACGCAGTATTTT. Residues: CASSYSMGTTDTQYF.

The J gene is TRBJ2-7, the V gene TRBV11-1, with 8 positions matching TRBD1. CDR1 is SGHAT and CDR2 is FQDESV in the germline V gene (reference sequence). V shed 5 bases, J shed 0 bases, and the junction held 9 bases outside the gene matches. The CDR3 is made up of 16 amino acids. The CDR3 is CASSRDRGRSSYEQYF. The CDR3 nucleotides read TGTGCCAGCAGCCGAGACAGGGGCCGCAGCTCCTACGAGCAGTACTTC.

J is TRBJ1-1 and V is TRBV7-2; the D is unclear. Germline V CDR1 and CDR2: SGHTA, FQGNSA. The CDR3 consists of 14 residues. Trimming removed 3 bases from V and 1 base from J, with 9 bases in between. The CDR3 protein is CASSFQHPNTEAFF. The CDR3 coding sequence is TGTGCCAGCAGCTTTCAACACCCGAACACTGAAGCTTTCTTT. The whole variable domain, remainder taken from reference TRBV7-2 and TRBJ1-1, is GAGVSQSPSNKVTEKGKDVELRCDPISGHTALYWYRQSLGQGLEFLIYFQGNSAPDKSGLPSDRFSAERTGGSVSTLTIQRTQQEDSAVYLCASSFQHPNTEAFFGQGTRLTVV.

For the CDR3, the DNA is TGTGCCAGTAGTGCCACTAGCGCAGGGTACAATGAGCAGTTCTTC. Protein: CASSATSAGYNEQFF. The chain recombines TRBV19 with TRBJ2-1; 7 bases map to TRBD2. Looked up from germline, CDR1 is LNHDA and CDR2 is SQIVND (reference sequence). Germline trimming cut 5 bases from V and 4 bases from J; bases unmatched to any gene: 8. The CDR3 sequence is 15 residues long.

In nucleotides, the CDR3 is TGTGCCAGTAGCCCCCCGGGACAACTGAACACTGAAGCTTTCTTT. Translation: CASSPPGQLNTEAFF. This rearrangement joins TRBV19 to TRBJ1-1; D is possibly TRBD1 (6 bases). CDR1 LNHDA and CDR2 SQIVND come from the germline V gene (reference sequence). CDR3 length: 15 residues. V lost 6 bases and J lost 0, with 14 bases in between.

V gene TRBV5-4 combines with J gene TRBJ1-6; D ambiguous. The germline V gene has CDR1 SGHNT and CDR2 YYREEE (reference sequence). The CDR3 totals 13 residues. Trimming shortened V by 0 bases and J by 10 bases, and 8 bases separated the two germline ends. CDR3 DNA: TGTGCCAGCAGCTTGGTGGACGCGTCACCCCTCCACTTT. Translation gives CASSLVDASPLHF.

The chain links TRBV5-1 to TRBJ1-2; perhaps TRBD1 as D (5 bases). V was shortened by 3 bases and J by 8 bases, with 14 bases between the two germline ends. The CDR3 extends over 13 amino acids. The germline V gene has CDR1 SGHRS and CDR2 YFSETQ. This CDR3 reads CASSSRGGEGYTF. The DNA for the CDR3 is TGCGCCAGCAGCTCGAGGGGCGGCGAGGGCTACACCTTC.

The chain carries TRBV3-1 and TRBJ2-7; 8 bases match TRBD1. The germline V gene encodes CDR1 LGHDT and CDR2 YNNKEL (reference sequence). This CDR3 contains 15 residues. The V and J ends lost 5 bases and 2 bases, in that order; junction bases with no gene match: 8. CDR3 nucleotide sequence: TGTGCCAGCAGCGCTGGGACAGGCAAACCCTACGAGCAGTACTTC. This sequence encodes CASSAGTGKPYEQYF.

The chain is built from TRBV28 and TRBJ1-1, with D unclear. The V gene lost 2 bases and the J gene lost 1 base, with 11 bases spanning the gap. CDR3 length equals 15 residues. Germline V gene lookup returns CDR1 MDHEN and CDR2 SYDVKM. The chain's CDR3 is CASSLAGKQNTEAFF. CDR3 in DNA: TGTGCCAGCAGTTTAGCAGGAAAGCAGAACACTGAAGCTTTCTTT.

The chain combines TRBV5-1 with TRBJ2-1; D is uncertain. Between the trimmed V and J ends, which lost 0 bases and 0 bases, there was a span of 13 bases. The V gene's germline CDR1 is SGHRS and CDR2 YFSETQ. The CDR3 runs to 17 residues. This chain's CDR3 is CASSLEGRQSSYNEQFF. The CDR3 DNA is TGCGCCAGCAGCTTGGAAGGACGGCAGAGCTCCTACAATGAGCAGTTCTTC.

This sequence joins TRBV10-3 and TRBJ2-5, with unresolved D. The CDR3 length is 13 residues. The V end lost 0 bases, the J end lost 5 bases, and 7 bases lay between the germline ends. Per the germline V gene, CDR1 is ENHRY and CDR2 is SYGVKD. Written as DNA, the CDR3 is TGTGCCATCAGTGAGTCGAGACCCGAGACCCAGTACTTC. Encoded protein: CAISESRPETQYF.

The chain has TRBV29-1 and TRBJ2-5, with 9 bases identical to TRBD2. V lost 3 bases to trimming and J lost 6 bases; unmatched junction nucleotides: 8. The length of the CDR3 is 14 residues. Germline CDR1 reads SQVTM; CDR2 reads ANQGSEA. The CDR3 loop is CSVEVAGVGKTQYF. The CDR3 nucleotides are TGCAGCGTTGAGGTAGCGGGGGTCGGGAAGACCCAGTACTTC.

The rearrangement joins TRBV3-1 to TRBJ2-5; D perhaps matches TRBD1 (6 bases). This CDR3 is 11 amino acids long. Deletions cut 3 bases from V and 13 bases from J, with 12 bases between. Germline-derived CDR1 and CDR2 are LGHDT and YNNKEL (reference sequence). The CDR3 spells CASSQQGSVYF. The CDR3 bases are TGTGCCAGCAGCCAGCAGGGGTCAGTGTACTTC.

This clonotype appeared a few times. The chain has TRBV12-3 or TRBV12-4 and TRBJ1-1; D remains ambiguous. Trimming removed 2 bases at V and 1 base at J, with 8 bases between. This CDR3 spans 14 amino acids. The CDR3 is CASSLLQANTEAFF. The CDR3 region has the DNA TGTGCCAGCAGTTTACTCCAGGCGAACACTGAAGCTTTCTTT.

This clonotype showed up just once. This chain links TRBV4-2 with TRBJ2-1, with 7 bases matching TRBD2. This CDR3 region has 18 residues. With 1 base clipped from V and 8 bases from J, the junction kept 17 bases outside the gene matches. Germline assignment: CDR1 LGHNA and CDR2 YNFKEQ. The CDR3 DNA reads as TGTGCCAGCAGCCAAGGGTTATTGGGACTCGGTCGGGGGGATGAGCAGTTCTTC. Encoded protein: CASSQGLLGLGRGDEQFF.

This chain links TRBV5-6 with TRBJ1-1; a weak D match, TRBD1 (5 bases). The germline CDR1 and CDR2 sequences are SGHDT and YYEEEE. The CDR3 totals 14 residues. V was cut by 0 bases and J by 0 bases, with 6 bases left in between. CDR3 nucleotides: TGTGCCAGCAGCTTGGTAGGGGTGAACACTGAAGCTTTCTTT. Its translation: CASSLVGVNTEAFF.

This clonotype was found once. The genes are TRBV2 and TRBJ2-7; a weak D match, TRBD2 (6 bases). The CDR3 covers 15 residues. V gave up 6 bases and J gave up 0 bases, with 15 bases separating them. The germline gives CDR1 SNHLY, CDR2 FYNNEI. The DNA of the CDR3 is TGTGCCAGCAGCAAGAGGGGAGGAGGCTCCTACGAGCAGTACTTC. Amino acids: CASSKRGGGSYEQYF.

Only one count was recorded for this clonotype. The chain joins TRBV4-3 to TRBJ2-3; a possible D gene is TRBD1 (6 bases). The germline V and J ends were trimmed by 0 bases and 5 bases, with 9 bases remaining between them. CDR1 and CDR2 (germline): LGHNA, YSLEER. This CDR3 comprises 14 residues. The CDR3: CASSQDWGRDTQYF. The CDR3 nucleotides read TGCGCCAGCAGCCAAGACTGGGGGCGAGATACGCAGTATTTT.

This sequence joins TRBV4-2 and TRBJ2-2; TRBD2 is a possible D gene (6 bases). The CDR3 loop spans 16 amino acids. CDR1 is LGHNA, CDR2 YNFKEQ, per germline. Trimming took 1 base from V and 4 from J, leaving 13 bases between them. CDR3 bases: TGTGCCAGCAGCCAAGGTGCGCGGGGAACCACCGGGGAGCTGTTTTTT. Protein: CASSQGARGTTGELFF.

J is TRBJ1-1 and V is TRBV19; D call uncertain. Germline V CDR1 and CDR2: LNHDA, SQIVND (reference sequence). CDR3 length: 13 amino acids. Trimming removed 4 bases at V and 2 bases at J, with 8 bases between. The CDR3 nucleotides read TGTGCCAGTAGTACGCAGACCAACACTGAAGCTTTCTTT. Its translation: CASSTQTNTEAFF. Complete variable domain (other parts from reference TRBV19 and TRBJ1-1): DGGITQSPKYLFRKEGQNVTLSCEQNLNHDAMYWYRQDPGQGLRLIYYSQIVNDFQKGDIAEGYSVSREKKESFPLTVTSAQKNPTAFYLCASSTQTNTEAFFGQGTRLTVV.

The gene calls are TRBV11-2 and TRBJ1-4; tentative D call: TRBD1 (6 bases). CDR3 length: 14 residues. Germline lookup yields CDR1 SGHAT and CDR2 FQNNGV. The V gene lost 4 bases and the J gene lost 7 bases, with 13 bases spanning the gap. The CDR3 bases are TGTGCCAGCAGCTCCACAGGGTCCTCTGAAAAACTGTTTTTT. This translates into CASSSTGSSEKLFF.